The source of this T cell receptor (beta chain) is a study of T cell responses to AZD1222 COVID-19 vaccine. V dropped 2 bases and J dropped 7 bases, with 23 bases sitting between them. Germline V lookup: CDR1 SGHVS, CDR2 FQNEAQ. This CDR3 has 18 amino acids. Here immunoSEQ multiplex PCR was the method, and the copy in TCRdb shows in-frame clones only, minus some. The table lists some 99,000 clones, about 90% of them singletons. Remarks on this clone: Its antigen is currently unknown.

Study-wide results and caveats: Spike-specific TCR breadth and depth rose after two AZD1222 doses. Seropositivity was recorded at baseline in only a handful of AZD1222 recipients. Variant regions that are unmutated are reportedly the target of nearly half of spike-specific TCRs. Regions 160-218 and 743-854 held dominance among vaccine-associated CD4 TCRs, which spanned spike.

Sequences were derived from peripheral blood, sampled 28 days after the second AZD1222 dose. The chain links TRBV7-8 to TRBJ1-4; weak D call: TRBD1 (6 bases). The source of this sequence is an adult who received the AZD1222 COVID-19 vaccine. CDR3 protein: CASSLLVLGRGYSEKLFF. CDR3 DNA sequence: TGTGCCAGCAGCTTATTAGTCTTAGGCAGGGGCTATTCTGAAAAACTGTTTTTT.